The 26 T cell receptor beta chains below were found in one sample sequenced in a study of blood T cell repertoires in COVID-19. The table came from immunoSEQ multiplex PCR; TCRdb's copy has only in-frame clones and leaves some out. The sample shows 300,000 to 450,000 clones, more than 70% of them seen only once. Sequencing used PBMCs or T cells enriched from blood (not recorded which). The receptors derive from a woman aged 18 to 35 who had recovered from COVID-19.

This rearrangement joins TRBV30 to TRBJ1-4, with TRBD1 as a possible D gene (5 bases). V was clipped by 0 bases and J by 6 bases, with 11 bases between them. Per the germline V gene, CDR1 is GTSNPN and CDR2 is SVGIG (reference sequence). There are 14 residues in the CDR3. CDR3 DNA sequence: TGTGCCTGGAGTGTCGGGGGAGCCGATGAAAAACTGTTTTTT. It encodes CAWSVGGADEKLFF.

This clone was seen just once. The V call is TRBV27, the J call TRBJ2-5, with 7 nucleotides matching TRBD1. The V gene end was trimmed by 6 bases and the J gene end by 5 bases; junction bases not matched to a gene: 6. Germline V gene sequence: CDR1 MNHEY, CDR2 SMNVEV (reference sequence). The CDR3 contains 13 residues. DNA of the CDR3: TGTGCCAGCAGACGACAGGGCAGGGAGACCCAGTACTTC. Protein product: CASRRQGRETQYF.

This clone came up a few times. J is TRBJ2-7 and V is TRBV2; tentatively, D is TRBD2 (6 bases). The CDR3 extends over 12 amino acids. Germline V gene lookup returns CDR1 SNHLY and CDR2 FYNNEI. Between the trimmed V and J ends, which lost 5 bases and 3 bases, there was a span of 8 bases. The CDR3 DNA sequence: TGTGCCAGCAGTAAGGAGGGCTACGAGCAGTACTTC. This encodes CASSKEGYEQYF.

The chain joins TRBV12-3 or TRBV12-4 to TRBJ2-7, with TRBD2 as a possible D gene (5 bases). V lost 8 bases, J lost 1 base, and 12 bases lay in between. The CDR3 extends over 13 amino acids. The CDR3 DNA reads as TGTGCCAGCGTCAGTCGGGGATCCTACGAGCAGTACTTC. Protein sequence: CASVSRGSYEQYF.

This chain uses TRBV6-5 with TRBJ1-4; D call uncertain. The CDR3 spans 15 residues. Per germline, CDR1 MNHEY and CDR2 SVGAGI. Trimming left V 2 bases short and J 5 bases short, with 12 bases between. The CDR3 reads CASSYVPGGNEKLFF. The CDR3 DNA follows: TGTGCCAGCAGTTACGTGCCAGGTGGAAATGAAAAACTGTTTTTT.

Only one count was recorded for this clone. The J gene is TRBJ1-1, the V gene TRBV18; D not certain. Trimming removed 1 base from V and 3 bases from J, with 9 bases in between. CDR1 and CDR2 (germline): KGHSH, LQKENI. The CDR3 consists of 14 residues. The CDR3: CASSPRTGDTEAFF. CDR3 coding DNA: TGTGCCAGCTCACCACGTACCGGAGACACTGAAGCTTTCTTT.

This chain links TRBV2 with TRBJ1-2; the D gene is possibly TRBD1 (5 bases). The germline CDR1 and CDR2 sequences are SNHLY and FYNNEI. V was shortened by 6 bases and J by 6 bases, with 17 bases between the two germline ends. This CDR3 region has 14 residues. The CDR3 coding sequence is TGTGCCAGCAGCCGTGGGGCAGGGATCAATGGCTACACCTTC. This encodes CASSRGAGINGYTF.

CDR3 coding DNA: TGTGCTAGTGGTCCTGGGACAGGTAAGGACACTGAAGCTTTCTTT. Protein sequence: CASGPGTGKDTEAFF. The chain uses TRBV12-5 and TRBJ1-1, with TRBD1 matching over 8 bases. Unmatched junction bases numbered 8, after V lost 5 bases and J lost 3 bases. The CDR3 sequence is 15 residues long. Germline V gene data show CDR1 as LGHNT and CDR2 as FRNRAP.

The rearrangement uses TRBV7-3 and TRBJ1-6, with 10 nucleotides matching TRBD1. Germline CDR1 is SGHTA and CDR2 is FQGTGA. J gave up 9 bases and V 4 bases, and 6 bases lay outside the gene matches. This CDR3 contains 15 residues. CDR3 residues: CASSWGTGASSPLHF. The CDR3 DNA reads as TGTGCCAGCAGCTGGGGGACAGGGGCTAGTTCACCCCTCCACTTT.

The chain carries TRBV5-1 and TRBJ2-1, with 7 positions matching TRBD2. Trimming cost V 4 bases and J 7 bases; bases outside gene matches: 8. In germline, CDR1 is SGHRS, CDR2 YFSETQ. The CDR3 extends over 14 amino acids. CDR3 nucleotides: TGCGCCAGCAGCGGGACTACTTTGTATAATGAGCAGTTCTTC. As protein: CASSGTTLYNEQFF. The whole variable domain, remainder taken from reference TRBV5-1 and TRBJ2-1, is KAGVTQTPRYLIKTRGQQVTLSCSPISGHRSVSWYQQTPGQGLQFLFEYFSETQRNKGNFPGRFSGRQFSNSRSEMNVSTLELGDSALYLCASSGTTLYNEQFFGPGTRLTVL.

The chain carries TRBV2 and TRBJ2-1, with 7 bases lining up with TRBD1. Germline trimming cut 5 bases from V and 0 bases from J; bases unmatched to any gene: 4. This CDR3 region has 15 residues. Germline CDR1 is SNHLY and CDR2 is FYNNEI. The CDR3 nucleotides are TGTGCCAGCAGTCAGGACAGGAGCTCCTACAATGAGCAGTTCTTC. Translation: CASSQDRSSYNEQFF.

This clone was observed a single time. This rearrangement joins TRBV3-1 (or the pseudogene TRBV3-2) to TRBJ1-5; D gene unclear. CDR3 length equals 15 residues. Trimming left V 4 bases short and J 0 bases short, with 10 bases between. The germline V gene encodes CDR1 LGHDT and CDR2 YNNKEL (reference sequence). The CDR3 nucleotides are TGTGCCAGCAGCCTAGGGCGGGATAGCAATCAGCCCCAGCATTTT. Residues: CASSLGRDSNQPQHF.

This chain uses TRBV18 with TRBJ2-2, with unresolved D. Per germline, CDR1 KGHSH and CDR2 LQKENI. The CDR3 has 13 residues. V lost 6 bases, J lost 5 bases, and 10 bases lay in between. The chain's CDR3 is CASSTARTGELFF. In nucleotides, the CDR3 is TGTGCCAGCTCCACAGCCCGGACCGGGGAGCTGTTTTTT. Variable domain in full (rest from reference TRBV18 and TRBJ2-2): NAGVMQNPRHLVRRRGQEARLRCSPMKGHSHVYWYRQLPEEGLKFMVYLQKENIIDESGMPKERFSAEFPKEGPSILRIQQVVRGDSAAYFCASSTARTGELFFGEGSRLTVL.

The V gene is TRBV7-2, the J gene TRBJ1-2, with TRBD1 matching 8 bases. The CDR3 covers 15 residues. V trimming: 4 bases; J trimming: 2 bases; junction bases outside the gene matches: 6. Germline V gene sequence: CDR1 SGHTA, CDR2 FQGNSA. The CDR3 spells CASSSRTGNNYGYTF. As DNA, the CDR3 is TGTGCCAGCAGCTCCCGGACAGGGAACAACTATGGCTACACCTTC.

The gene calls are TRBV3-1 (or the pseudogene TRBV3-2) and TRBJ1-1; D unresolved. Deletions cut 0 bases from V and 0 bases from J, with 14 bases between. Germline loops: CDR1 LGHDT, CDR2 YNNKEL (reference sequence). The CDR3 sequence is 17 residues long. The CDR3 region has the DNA TGTGCCAGCAGCCAAGAACGGCTGGCAGGTATGAACACTGAAGCTTTCTTT. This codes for CASSQERLAGMNTEAFF.

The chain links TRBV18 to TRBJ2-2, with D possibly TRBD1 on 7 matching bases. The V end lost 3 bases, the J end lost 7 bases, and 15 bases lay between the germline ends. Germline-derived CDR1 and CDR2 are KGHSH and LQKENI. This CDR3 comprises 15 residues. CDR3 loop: CASSPYDREDGELFF. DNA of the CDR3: TGTGCCAGCTCACCTTACGACAGGGAGGACGGGGAGCTGTTTTTT.

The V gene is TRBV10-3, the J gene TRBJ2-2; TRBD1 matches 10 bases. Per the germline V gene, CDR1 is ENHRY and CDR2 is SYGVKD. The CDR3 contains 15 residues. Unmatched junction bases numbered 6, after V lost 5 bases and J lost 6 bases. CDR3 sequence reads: CAISPTGGEAGELFF. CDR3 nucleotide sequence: TGTGCCATCAGTCCGACAGGGGGCGAGGCCGGGGAGCTGTTTTTT.

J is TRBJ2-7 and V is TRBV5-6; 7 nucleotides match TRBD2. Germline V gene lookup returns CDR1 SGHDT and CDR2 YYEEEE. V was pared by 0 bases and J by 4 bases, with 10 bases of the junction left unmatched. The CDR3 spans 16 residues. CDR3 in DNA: TGTGCCAGCAGCTTGGGTTTTAGGGGCGGGGGTTACGAGCAGTACTTC. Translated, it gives CASSLGFRGGGYEQYF.

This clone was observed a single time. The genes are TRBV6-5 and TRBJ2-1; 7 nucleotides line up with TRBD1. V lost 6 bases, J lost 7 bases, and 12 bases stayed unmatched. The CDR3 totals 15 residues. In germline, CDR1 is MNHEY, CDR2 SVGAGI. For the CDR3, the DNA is TGTGCCAGCAGGGACACGGGACAGCCCTCTAATGAGCAGTTCTTC. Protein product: CASRDTGQPSNEQFF.

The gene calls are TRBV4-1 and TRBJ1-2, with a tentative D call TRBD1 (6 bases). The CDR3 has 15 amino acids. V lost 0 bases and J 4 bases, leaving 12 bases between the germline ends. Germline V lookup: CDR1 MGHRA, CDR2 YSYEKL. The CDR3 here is CASSQDAETGYGYTF. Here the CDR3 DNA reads TGCGCCAGCAGCCAAGATGCGGAGACAGGCTATGGCTACACCTTC.

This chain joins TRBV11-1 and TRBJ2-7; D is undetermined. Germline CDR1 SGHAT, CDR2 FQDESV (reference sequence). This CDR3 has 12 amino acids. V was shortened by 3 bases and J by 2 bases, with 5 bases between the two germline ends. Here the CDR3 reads CASSFYPYEQYF. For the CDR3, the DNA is TGTGCCAGCAGCTTCTATCCCTACGAGCAGTACTTC.

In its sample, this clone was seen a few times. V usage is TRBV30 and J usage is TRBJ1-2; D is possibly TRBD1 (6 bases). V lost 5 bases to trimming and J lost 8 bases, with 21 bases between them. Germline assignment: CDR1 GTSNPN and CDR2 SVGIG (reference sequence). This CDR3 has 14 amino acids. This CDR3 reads CAWGDSGDVRGYTF. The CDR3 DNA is TGTGCCTGGGGGGACTCAGGGGATGTACGAGGCTACACCTTC.

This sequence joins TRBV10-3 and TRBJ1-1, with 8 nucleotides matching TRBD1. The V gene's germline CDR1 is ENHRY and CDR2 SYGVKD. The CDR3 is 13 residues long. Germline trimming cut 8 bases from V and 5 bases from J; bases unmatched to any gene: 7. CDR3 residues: CAIASGGATEAFF. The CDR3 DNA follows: TGTGCCATCGCCTCAGGGGGCGCGACTGAAGCTTTCTTT.

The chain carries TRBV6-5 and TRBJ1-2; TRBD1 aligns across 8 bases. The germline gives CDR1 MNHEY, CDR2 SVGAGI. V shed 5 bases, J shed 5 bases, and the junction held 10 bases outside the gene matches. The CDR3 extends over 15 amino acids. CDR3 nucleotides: TGTGCCAGCAGTCCCCACGGACAGGGAAGGTATGGCTACACCTTC. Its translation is CASSPHGQGRYGYTF.

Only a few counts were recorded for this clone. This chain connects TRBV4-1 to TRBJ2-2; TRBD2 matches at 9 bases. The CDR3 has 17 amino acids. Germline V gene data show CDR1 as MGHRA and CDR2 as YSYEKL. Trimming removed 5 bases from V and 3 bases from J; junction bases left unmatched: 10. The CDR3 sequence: CASSNVAGGPDTGELFF. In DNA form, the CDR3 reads TGCGCCAGCAGCAACGTGGCGGGGGGGCCGGACACCGGGGAGCTGTTTTTT.

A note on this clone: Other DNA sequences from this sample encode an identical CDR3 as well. CDR3 nucleotides: TGTGCCAGCAGCGTAGCAGGGGGCAGCTACAATGAGCAGTTCTTC. It specifies CASSVAGGSYNEQFF. J is TRBJ2-1 and V is TRBV9, with 8 bases that match TRBD1. Germline CDR1 reads SGDLS; CDR2 reads YYNGEE. The CDR3 contains 15 residues. V shed 0 bases, J shed 3 bases, and the junction held 2 bases outside the gene matches.